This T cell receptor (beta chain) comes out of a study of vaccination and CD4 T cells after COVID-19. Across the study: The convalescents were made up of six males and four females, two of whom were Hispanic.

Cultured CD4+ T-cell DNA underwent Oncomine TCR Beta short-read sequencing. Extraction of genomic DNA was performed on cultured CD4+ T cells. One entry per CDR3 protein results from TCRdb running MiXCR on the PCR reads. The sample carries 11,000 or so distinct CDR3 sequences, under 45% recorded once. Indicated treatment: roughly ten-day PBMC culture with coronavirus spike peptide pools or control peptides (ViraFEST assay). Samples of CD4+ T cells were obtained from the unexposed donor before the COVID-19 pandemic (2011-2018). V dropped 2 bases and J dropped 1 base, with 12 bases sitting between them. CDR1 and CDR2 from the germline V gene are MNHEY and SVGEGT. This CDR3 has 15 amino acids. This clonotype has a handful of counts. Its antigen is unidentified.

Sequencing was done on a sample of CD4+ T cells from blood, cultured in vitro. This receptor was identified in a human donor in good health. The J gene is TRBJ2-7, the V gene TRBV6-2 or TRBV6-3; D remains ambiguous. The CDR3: CASSYPDGSSYEQYF. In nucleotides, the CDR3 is TGTGCCAGCAGTTACCCGGACGGTAGTTCCTACGAGCAGTACTTC.